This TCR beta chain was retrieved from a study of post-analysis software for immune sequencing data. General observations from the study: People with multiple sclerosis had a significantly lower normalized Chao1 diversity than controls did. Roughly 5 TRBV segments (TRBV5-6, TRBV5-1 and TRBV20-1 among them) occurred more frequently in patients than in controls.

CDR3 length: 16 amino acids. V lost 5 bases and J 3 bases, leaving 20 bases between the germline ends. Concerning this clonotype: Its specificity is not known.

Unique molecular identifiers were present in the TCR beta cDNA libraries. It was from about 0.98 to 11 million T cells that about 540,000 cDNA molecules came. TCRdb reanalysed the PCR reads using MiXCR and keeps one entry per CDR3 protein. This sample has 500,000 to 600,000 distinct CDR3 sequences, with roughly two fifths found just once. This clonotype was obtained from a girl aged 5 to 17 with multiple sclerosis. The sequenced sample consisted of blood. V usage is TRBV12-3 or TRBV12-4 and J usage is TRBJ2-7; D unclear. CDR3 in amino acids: CASSPRQVNRDYEQYF. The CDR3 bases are TGTGCCAGCAGTCCCCGTCAGGTGAATAGGGACTACGAGCAGTACTTC.